Each of the 16 T cell receptor beta chains below was sequenced from the same sample in a study of blood T cell repertoires in COVID-19. TCRdb's copy holds only in-frame clones and misses some; the assay was immunoSEQ multiplex PCR. The table records fewer than 20,000 clones, 80% to 95% of them present only once. The source material was peripheral blood. Receptor source: a woman in her forties or fifties with active COVID-19.

The chain carries TRBV9 and TRBJ1-4; D is uncertain. The germline gives CDR1 SGDLS, CDR2 YYNGEE. There are 16 residues in the CDR3. Trimming shortened V by 0 bases and J by 3 bases, and 12 bases separated the two germline ends. The CDR3 nucleotides read TGTGCCAGCAGCGTAGGACCGGGAACACCTAATGAAAAACTGTTTTTT. Its protein product is CASSVGPGTPNEKLFF.

This clone was counted between two and nine times. The chain employs TRBV10-1 and TRBJ2-1, with 8 bases matching TRBD2. The J segment lost 9 bases and the V segment lost 5 bases, leaving 6 bases of the junction unmatched. The CDR3 extends over 13 amino acids. Germline V gene lookup returns CDR1 WNHNN and CDR2 SYGVQD (reference sequence). Here the CDR3 DNA reads TGCGCCAGCAGTTACGGACTAGCCAGTGAGCAGTTCTTC. It specifies CASSYGLASEQFF.

V and J are TRBV6-6 and TRBJ2-3; 7 bases agree with TRBD2. Germline assignment: CDR1 MNHNY and CDR2 SVGAGI (reference sequence). V trimming: 7 bases; J trimming: 2 bases; junction bases outside the gene matches: 12. The CDR3 length is 16 residues. The CDR3 nucleotides read TGTGCCAGCACCTCCTCGGCTAGCGGTCTCACAGATACGCAGTATTTT. Translation: CASTSSASGLTDTQYF.

V usage is TRBV16 and J usage is TRBJ2-1; a weak D match, TRBD1 (5 bases). The CDR3 is 14 residues long. Germline values: CDR1 KGHSY, CDR2 FQNENV. The V end lost 0 bases, the J end lost 9 bases, and 12 bases lay between the germline ends. CDR3 loop: CASSQSSGHAEQFF. The CDR3 coding sequence is TGTGCCAGCAGCCAATCTTCAGGGCACGCTGAGCAGTTCTTC. Full variable domain (outside the CDR3, taken from reference TRBV16 and TRBJ2-1): GEEVAQTPKHLVRGEGQKAKLYCAPIKGHSYVFWYQQVLKNEFKFLISFQNENVFDETGMPKERFSAKCLPNSPCSLEIQATKLEDSAVYFCASSQSSGHAEQFFGPGTRLTVL.

V is TRBV11-3 and J is TRBJ2-3; a weak D match, TRBD2 (7 bases). The CDR3 is made up of 16 amino acids. CDR1 is SGHNT, CDR2 YENEEA, per germline. Deletions cut 5 bases from V and 1 base from J, with 16 bases between. The CDR3 bases are TGTGCCAGCAGCATTGGGGGCGGGAGCGGCACAGATACGCAGTATTTT. Its protein product is CASSIGGGSGTDTQYF.

The chain links TRBV28 to TRBJ1-2; TRBD1 matches 7 bases. Germline V gives CDR1 MDHEN, CDR2 SYDVKM. The V gene end was trimmed by 5 bases and the J gene end by 5 bases; junction bases not matched to a gene: 11. This CDR3 is built from 15 residues. The CDR3 region has the DNA TGTGCCAGCAGTACTCGGGACAGAAAGGGGTATGGCTACACCTTC. This gives the protein CASSTRDRKGYGYTF.

The rearrangement links TRBV3-1 (or the pseudogene TRBV3-2) to TRBJ2-1; 8 bases are a match to TRBD2. This CDR3 is 15 amino acids long. Germline-derived CDR1 and CDR2 are LGHDT and YNNKEL (reference sequence). V was clipped by 2 bases and J by 7 bases; unmatched bases: 7. CDR3 residues: CASSQLGLALNEQFF. DNA of the CDR3: TGTGCCAGCAGCCAATTAGGACTAGCCCTAAATGAGCAGTTCTTC.

The chain couples TRBV24-1 to TRBJ1-1; possibly TRBD1 for D (5 bases). In germline, CDR1 is KGHDR, CDR2 SFDVKD. V gave up 3 bases and J gave up 3 bases, with 13 bases separating them. The CDR3 contains 15 residues. As DNA, the CDR3 is TGTGCCACCAGTGATCCCGGGACTGGGGACACTGAAGCTTTCTTT. Translation: CATSDPGTGDTEAFF.

The CDR3 region has the DNA TGTGCCAGCAGTTTAGAGGACAGGGTTTATAATTCACCCCTCCACTTT. It specifies CASSLEDRVYNSPLHF. V and J are TRBV6-5 and TRBJ1-6; 8 positions agree with TRBD1. This CDR3 comprises 16 residues. V was pared by 4 bases and J by 4 bases, with 6 bases of the junction left unmatched. The germline V gene encodes CDR1 MNHEY and CDR2 SVGAGI.

J is TRBJ1-1 and V is TRBV5-4; the D gene is possibly TRBD1 (6 bases). Trimming pared 4 bases from V and 0 bases from J, leaving 13 bases between. This CDR3 comprises 15 residues. CDR1 SGHNT and CDR2 YYREEE come from the germline V gene (reference sequence). The CDR3 loop is CASSPRQELNTEAFF. CDR3 nucleotides: TGTGCCAGCAGCCCCAGACAGGAACTGAACACTGAAGCTTTCTTT.

In the case of this clone: At one of its ends the junction is not consistent with the germline gene, which may arise from a read error. J is TRBJ2-7 and V is TRBV28; 9 bases agree with TRBD1. The V gene's germline CDR1 is MDHEN and CDR2 SYDVKM. This CDR3 comprises 15 residues. CDR3 sequence reads: CASSNGGQGFYAQYF. The CDR3 DNA reads as TGTGCCAGCAGTAACGGGGGACAGGGATTTTACGCGCAGTACTTC.

This chain joins TRBV27 and TRBJ1-1; the match to TRBD1 covers 9 bases. J gave up 1 base and V 1 base, and 7 bases lay outside the gene matches. CDR1 MNHEY and CDR2 SMNVEV come from the germline V gene (reference sequence). The CDR3 spans 17 residues. CDR3 loop: CASSLLRTGAQNTEAFF. CDR3 nucleotide sequence: TGTGCCAGCAGTTTATTACGGACAGGGGCGCAGAACACTGAAGCTTTCTTT.

This rearrangement joins TRBV5-1 to TRBJ1-1; 8 bases align to TRBD1. J gave up 0 bases and V 0 bases, and 4 bases lay outside the gene matches. This CDR3 contains 16 residues. CDR1 and CDR2 (germline): SGHRS, YFSETQ. The CDR3 coding sequence is TGCGCCAGCAGCTTGGGATTGGGACAGGTGAACACTGAAGCTTTCTTT. It is translated as CASSLGLGQVNTEAFF.

This chain connects TRBV5-1 to TRBJ2-2, with unresolved D. V shed 3 bases and J shed 4 bases, with 10 bases lying between them. The V gene's germline CDR1 is SGHRS and CDR2 YFSETQ. This CDR3 region has 14 residues. Here the CDR3 DNA reads TGCGCCAGCAGCTCGACGAGGAGCACCGGGGAGCTGTTTTTT. This sequence encodes CASSSTRSTGELFF.

The rearrangement joins TRBV2 to TRBJ1-2, with 7 bases that match TRBD1. With 4 bases clipped from V and 5 bases from J, the junction kept 7 bases outside the gene matches. CDR1 and CDR2 (germline): SNHLY, FYNNEI. CDR3 length: 14 residues. CDR3 protein: CASSAWDREYGYTF. The CDR3 DNA sequence: TGTGCCAGCAGTGCCTGGGACAGAGAGTATGGCTACACCTTC.

The chain carries TRBV10-2 and TRBJ2-1; the match to TRBD2 covers 11 bases. V was pared by 7 bases and J by 4 bases, with 15 bases of the junction left unmatched. Germline loops: CDR1 WSHSY, CDR2 SAAADI. This CDR3 region has 18 residues. The CDR3 region is CASTRPPSGTSGYNEQFF. CDR3 nucleotides: TGCGCCAGCACCAGACCCCCATCCGGGACTAGCGGTTACAATGAGCAGTTCTTC.